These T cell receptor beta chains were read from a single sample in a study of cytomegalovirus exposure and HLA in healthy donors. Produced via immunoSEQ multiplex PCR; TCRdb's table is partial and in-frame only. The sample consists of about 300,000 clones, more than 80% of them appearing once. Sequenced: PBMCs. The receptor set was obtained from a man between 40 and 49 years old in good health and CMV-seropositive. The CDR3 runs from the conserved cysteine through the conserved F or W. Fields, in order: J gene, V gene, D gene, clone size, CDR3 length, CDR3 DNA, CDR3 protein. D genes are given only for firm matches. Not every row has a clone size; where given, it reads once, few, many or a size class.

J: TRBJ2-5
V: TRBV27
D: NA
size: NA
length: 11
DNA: TGTGCCAGCAGTTTTGGGCAGACCCAGTACTTC
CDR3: CASSFGQTQYF

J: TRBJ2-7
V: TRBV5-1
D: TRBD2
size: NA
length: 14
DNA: TGCGCCAGCAGCCCCGAGGGAGGGTACTACGAGCAGTACTTC
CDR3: CASSPEGGYYEQYF

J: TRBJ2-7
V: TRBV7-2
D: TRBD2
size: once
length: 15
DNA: TGTGCCAGCAGCCCCCGCCTAGCGGGGGGCTACGAGCAGTACTTC
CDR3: CASSPRLAGGYEQYF

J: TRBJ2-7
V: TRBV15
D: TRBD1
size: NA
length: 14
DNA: TGTGCCACCAGCAGAGAGACAGGGCCCTACGAGCAGTACTTC
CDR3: CATSRETGPYEQYF

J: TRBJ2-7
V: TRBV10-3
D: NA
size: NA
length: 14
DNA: TGTGCCATCAGTGGACCCGGGGTTTCCTACGAGCAGTACTTC
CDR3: CAISGPGVSYEQYF

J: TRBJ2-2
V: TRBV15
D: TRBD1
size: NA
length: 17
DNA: TGTGCCACCAGCAGAGCAATGACAGGGGCCATTACCGGGGAGCTGTTTTTT
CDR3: CATSRAMTGAITGELFF

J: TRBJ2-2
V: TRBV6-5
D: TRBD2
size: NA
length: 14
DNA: TGTGCCTCCCGGGGGGCGGGAGGGCCAAAGGAGCTGTTTTTT
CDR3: CASRGAGGPKELFF

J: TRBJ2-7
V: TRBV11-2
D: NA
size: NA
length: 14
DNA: TGTGCCAGCAGCTTCGGGACGGGGGGCCACGAGCAGTACTTC
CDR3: CASSFGTGGHEQYF

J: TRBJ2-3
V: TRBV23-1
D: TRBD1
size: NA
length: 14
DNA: TGCGCCAGCAGTCTGGACAGGGTCCCAGATACGCAGTATTTT
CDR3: CASSLDRVPDTQYF

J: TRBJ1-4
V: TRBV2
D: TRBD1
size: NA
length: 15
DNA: TGTGCCAGCAGTTCGGACAGGGCTGATAATGAAAAACTGTTTTTT
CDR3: CASSSDRADNEKLFF

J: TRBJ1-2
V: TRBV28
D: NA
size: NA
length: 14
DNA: TGTGCCAGCACCATAGGGGGGAGGGTTGATGGCTACACCTTC
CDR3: CASTIGGRVDGYTF

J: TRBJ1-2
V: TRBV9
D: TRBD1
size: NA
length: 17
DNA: TGTGCCAGCAGCGGAGGGGGGACAGGGGTCGCTAACTATGGCTACACCTTC
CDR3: CASSGGGTGVANYGYTF

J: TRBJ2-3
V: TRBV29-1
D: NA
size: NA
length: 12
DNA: TGCAGCGTTGTAAGAGGGTCAGATACGCAGTATTTT
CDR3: CSVVRGSDTQYF

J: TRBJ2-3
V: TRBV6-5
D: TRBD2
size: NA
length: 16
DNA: TGTGCCAGCAGTTCCATAGCGGGAGGGCCCACAGATACGCAGTATTTT
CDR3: CASSSIAGGPTDTQYF

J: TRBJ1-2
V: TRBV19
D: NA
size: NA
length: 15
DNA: TGTGCCAGTAGGGGCCCCGGACAGCTTAACTATGGCTACACCTTC
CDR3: CASRGPGQLNYGYTF

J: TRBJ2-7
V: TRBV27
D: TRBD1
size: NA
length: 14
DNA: TGTGCCAGCAGTTCGGACAGGGATAACTACGAGCAGTACTTC
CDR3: CASSSDRDNYEQYF